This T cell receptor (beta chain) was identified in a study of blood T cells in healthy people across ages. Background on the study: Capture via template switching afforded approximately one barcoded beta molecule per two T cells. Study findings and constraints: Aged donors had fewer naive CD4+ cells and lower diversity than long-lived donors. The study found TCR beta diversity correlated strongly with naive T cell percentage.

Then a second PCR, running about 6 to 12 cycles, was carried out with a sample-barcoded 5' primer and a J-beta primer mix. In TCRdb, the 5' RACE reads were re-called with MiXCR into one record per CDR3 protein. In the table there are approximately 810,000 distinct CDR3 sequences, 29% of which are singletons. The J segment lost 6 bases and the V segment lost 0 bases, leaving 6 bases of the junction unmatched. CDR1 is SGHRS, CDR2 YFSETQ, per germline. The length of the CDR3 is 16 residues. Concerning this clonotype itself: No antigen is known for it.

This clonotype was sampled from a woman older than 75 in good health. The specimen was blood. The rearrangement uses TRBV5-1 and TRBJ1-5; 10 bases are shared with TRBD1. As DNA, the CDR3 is TGCGCCAGCAGCTTGGGGACAGGGGGAAGGGGTCAGCCCCAGCATTTT. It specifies CASSLGTGGRGQPQHF.